The subject of this entry is one T cell receptor (beta chain). The method was immunoSEQ multiplex PCR; TCRdb's version includes in-frame clones alone and lacks a portion of them. The data show some 260,000 clones, approximately 90% seen once. These data originate in a study of blood T cell repertoires in COVID-19. The CDR3 has 13 amino acids. Trimming took 5 bases from V and 0 from J, leaving 7 bases between them. Germline V gene lookup returns CDR1 SGHTA and CDR2 FQGNSA. The receptor comes from a middle-aged man who had recovered from COVID-19. The sequencing sample was made of PBMCs or T cells enriched from blood (not recorded which). This chain links TRBV7-2 with TRBJ1-2; perhaps TRBD1 as D (5 bases). In DNA form, the CDR3 reads TGTGCCAGCAGCACAGGAGCTAACTATGGCTACACCTTC. It codes for CASSTGANYGYTF.